Listed below are T cell receptor beta chains from one sample, sequenced in a study of OX40 agonist ivuxolimab in advanced cancers. Data came from immunoSEQ multiplex PCR; TCRdb stores just in-frame clones and leaves some out. The sample shows 50,000 to 70,000 clones, nearly 95% of them seen only once. Sequenced here: CD4+ or CD8+ T cells sorted from blood, sampled in a trial of the OX40 agonist ivuxolimab. The origin of the receptors is an adult with an advanced solid tumor such as melanoma, head and neck, liver or kidney cancer. Both conserved end residues are part of each CDR3. D genes are given only for firm matches. Only part of the rows carry a size: once, few, many, or a class if the clone is expanded.

CDR3nt: TGTGCCAGCAGCGTAGTCGGGCAGGCCGGGCCGAACACTGAAGCTTTCTTT
CDR3aa: CASSVVGQAGPNTEAFF
v_gene: TRBV9
d_gene: .
abundance: .
j_gene: TRBJ1-1

CDR3nt: TGTGCCAGCAGTGTCGGAGGGGTCGGAAACACCATATATTTT
CDR3aa: CASSVGGVGNTIYF
v_gene: TRBV2
d_gene: .
abundance: once
j_gene: TRBJ1-3

CDR3nt: TGCGCCAGCAGCCAAGATAACGTCGGGTACACCGGGGAGCTGTTTTTT
CDR3aa: CASSQDNVGYTGELFF
v_gene: TRBV4-3
d_gene: .
abundance: .
j_gene: TRBJ2-2

CDR3nt: TGTGCCAGCATCCCCTCCGAGGGGAGAGGGGAAAAACTGTTTTTT
CDR3aa: CASIPSEGRGEKLFF
v_gene: TRBV7-9
d_gene: .
abundance: .
j_gene: TRBJ1-4

CDR3nt: TGTGCCAGCAGTTTCCAGCAAGAGACCCAGTACTTC
CDR3aa: CASSFQQETQYF
v_gene: TRBV28
d_gene: .
abundance: .
j_gene: TRBJ2-5

CDR3nt: TGTGCCAGCAGCCCCCCTCAGGGTCCAACTGAAGCTTTCTTT
CDR3aa: CASSPPQGPTEAFF
v_gene: TRBV7-9
d_gene: .
abundance: .
j_gene: TRBJ1-1

CDR3nt: TGTGCCATCAGTGAGCGGGGTCCTTTGGGGGGCTTGGACGAGCAGTACTTC
CDR3aa: CAISERGPLGGLDEQYF
v_gene: TRBV10-3
d_gene: .
abundance: once
j_gene: TRBJ2-7

CDR3nt: TGTGCCAGCAGCTTGGCATGGCAGGGGGTTTACGGGGAGCTGTTTTTT
CDR3aa: CASSLAWQGVYGELFF
v_gene: TRBV11-2
d_gene: TRBD1
abundance: .
j_gene: TRBJ2-2

CDR3nt: TGTGCCAGCAGCTTACTCTACAGGGATGGCTACACCTTC
CDR3aa: CASSLLYRDGYTF
v_gene: TRBV7-8
d_gene: .
abundance: .
j_gene: TRBJ1-2

CDR3nt: TGTGCCAGCAGCTTAATTTCGACTAGCGGGAGACTCTACGAGCAGTACTTC
CDR3aa: CASSLISTSGRLYEQYF
v_gene: TRBV7-9
d_gene: TRBD2
abundance: .
j_gene: TRBJ2-7

CDR3nt: TGTGCCAGCAGCTTAGGAGCAGTAACCTACAATGAGCAGTTCTTC
CDR3aa: CASSLGAVTYNEQFF
v_gene: TRBV7-9
d_gene: .
abundance: .
j_gene: TRBJ2-1

CDR3nt: TGTGCCAGCAGCTTCAGAAAGGGAGTCCCAGAGACCCAGTACTTC
CDR3aa: CASSFRKGVPETQYF
v_gene: TRBV13
d_gene: .
abundance: .
j_gene: TRBJ2-5

CDR3nt: TGTGCCAGCAGCTTAGATCCCGGGATCCGAGACGGGAACATTCAGTACTTC
CDR3aa: CASSLDPGIRDGNIQYF
v_gene: TRBV11-2
d_gene: .
abundance: .
j_gene: TRBJ2-4

CDR3nt: TGTGCCAGCAGTTACCTCGGGACCCGGGGTGAAAAACTGTTTTTT
CDR3aa: CASSYLGTRGEKLFF
v_gene: TRBV6-5
d_gene: .
abundance: once
j_gene: TRBJ1-4

CDR3nt: TGTGCCAGCAGCTCCTGGGCGGGCTACGAGCAGTACTTC
CDR3aa: CASSSWAGYEQYF
v_gene: TRBV13
d_gene: .
abundance: once
j_gene: TRBJ2-7

CDR3nt: TGTGCCAGCAGCGTGGACAGGGTTCGCAACGAGCAGTACTTC
CDR3aa: CASSVDRVRNEQYF
v_gene: TRBV7-6
d_gene: TRBD1
abundance: once
j_gene: TRBJ2-7

CDR3nt: TGCAGCGTTGCCCCGGGGGACATGGGACCTTACGAGCAGTACTTC
CDR3aa: CSVAPGDMGPYEQYF
v_gene: TRBV29-1
d_gene: .
abundance: .
j_gene: TRBJ2-7

CDR3nt: TGTGCCAGCAGGGAAAGTTATGGGTTAACCTACGAGCAGTACTTC
CDR3aa: CASRESYGLTYEQYF
v_gene: TRBV11-2
d_gene: .
abundance: .
j_gene: TRBJ2-7

CDR3nt: TGTGCCAGCAGTTTACTTGGGGGGAACACTGAAGCTTTCTTT
CDR3aa: CASSLLGGNTEAFF
v_gene: TRBV27
d_gene: .
abundance: .
j_gene: TRBJ1-1

CDR3nt: TGTGCCAGCAGCTTGCTAGGAAACGAGCAGTACTTC
CDR3aa: CASSLLGNEQYF
v_gene: TRBV5-6
d_gene: .
abundance: .
j_gene: TRBJ2-7

CDR3nt: TGTGCCACCAGCAGAGAGGGGACAGGGGTCTACGAGCAGTACTTC
CDR3aa: CATSREGTGVYEQYF
v_gene: TRBV15
d_gene: TRBD1
abundance: .
j_gene: TRBJ2-7

CDR3nt: TGTGCCAGCAGCCATGGGCATTGGGGGAATGTCTACGAGCAGTACTTC
CDR3aa: CASSHGHWGNVYEQYF
v_gene: TRBV14
d_gene: .
abundance: .
j_gene: TRBJ2-7

CDR3nt: TGTGCCAGCAGCGCACGCGGACTAGCGGGAGTTGCTGAGCAGTTCTTC
CDR3aa: CASSARGLAGVAEQFF
v_gene: TRBV9
d_gene: TRBD2
abundance: .
j_gene: TRBJ2-1

CDR3nt: TGTGCCAGTAGTGTTGGGACAGAATTTACAACTAATGAAAAACTGTTTTTT
CDR3aa: CASSVGTEFTTNEKLFF
v_gene: TRBV19
d_gene: TRBD1
abundance: .
j_gene: TRBJ1-4

CDR3nt: TGTGCCAGCAGTATTTCTCCAGGGTCGAACACTGAAGCTTTCTTT
CDR3aa: CASSISPGSNTEAFF
v_gene: TRBV19
d_gene: .
abundance: .
j_gene: TRBJ1-1

CDR3nt: TGTGCCAGCAGCCGAGGAAAAGCGACCTTATTCTATGGCTACACCTTC
CDR3aa: CASSRGKATLFYGYTF
v_gene: TRBV5-6
d_gene: .
abundance: .
j_gene: TRBJ1-2

CDR3nt: TGTGCCAGCAGCTTGAAAACTATTGAAGCTTTCTTT
CDR3aa: CASSLKTIEAFF
v_gene: TRBV5-6
d_gene: .
abundance: .
j_gene: TRBJ1-1

CDR3nt: TGTGCCAGCAGCTTAGATAAGGGGGCAACCTATGGCTACACCTTC
CDR3aa: CASSLDKGATYGYTF
v_gene: TRBV7-9
d_gene: TRBD1
abundance: .
j_gene: TRBJ1-2

CDR3nt: TGTGCCACAACTAACAGCGGGACACCCTACGAGCAGTACTTC
CDR3aa: CATTNSGTPYEQYF
v_gene: TRBV28
d_gene: .
abundance: .
j_gene: TRBJ2-7

CDR3nt: TGTGCCAGTAGTAGCGGGAGCTCCTACGAGCAGTACTTC
CDR3aa: CASSSGSSYEQYF
v_gene: TRBV19
d_gene: TRBD2
abundance: .
j_gene: TRBJ2-7

CDR3nt: TGTGCCAGCGCGCCGGCGGTTAACTATGGCTACACCTTC
CDR3aa: CASAPAVNYGYTF
v_gene: TRBV28
d_gene: .
abundance: .
j_gene: TRBJ1-2

CDR3nt: TGTGCCAGCAGCTTACAGGATAGCAATCAGCCCCAGCATTTT
CDR3aa: CASSLQDSNQPQHF
v_gene: TRBV5-8
d_gene: .
abundance: .
j_gene: TRBJ1-5

CDR3nt: TGTGCCAGCAGTTGGGCAGGGGATGTCTATGGCTACACCTTC
CDR3aa: CASSWAGDVYGYTF
v_gene: TRBV27
d_gene: .
abundance: .
j_gene: TRBJ1-2

CDR3nt: TGTGCCAGCACCCGCACAGGGACGATCAAAAACATTCAGTACTTC
CDR3aa: CASTRTGTIKNIQYF
v_gene: TRBV6-1
d_gene: .
abundance: .
j_gene: TRBJ2-4

CDR3nt: TGTGCCAGCAGTTACGGCGCCCAAGAGACCCAGTACTTC
CDR3aa: CASSYGAQETQYF
v_gene: TRBV6-5
d_gene: .
abundance: .
j_gene: TRBJ2-5

CDR3nt: TGCGCCAGCAGCTTGGGAGGGAGAGGCGTTGAAAAACTGTTTTTT
CDR3aa: CASSLGGRGVEKLFF
v_gene: TRBV5-1
d_gene: .
abundance: .
j_gene: TRBJ1-4

CDR3nt: TGTGCCGGCAGCCTCCTTGGCCGCTATAACGACGGGGAGCTGTTTTTT
CDR3aa: CAGSLLGRYNDGELFF
v_gene: TRBV7-9
d_gene: .
abundance: .
j_gene: TRBJ2-2

CDR3nt: TGTGCCAGCAGCGTAACGGCGGGAGGGCCCGCCGGGGAGCTGTTTTTT
CDR3aa: CASSVTAGGPAGELFF
v_gene: TRBV9
d_gene: TRBD2
abundance: .
j_gene: TRBJ2-2

CDR3nt: TGTGCCAGCAGCTTATATGGAGGACAGGGGTACACTGAAGCTTTCTTT
CDR3aa: CASSLYGGQGYTEAFF
v_gene: TRBV5-8
d_gene: TRBD1
abundance: .
j_gene: TRBJ1-1